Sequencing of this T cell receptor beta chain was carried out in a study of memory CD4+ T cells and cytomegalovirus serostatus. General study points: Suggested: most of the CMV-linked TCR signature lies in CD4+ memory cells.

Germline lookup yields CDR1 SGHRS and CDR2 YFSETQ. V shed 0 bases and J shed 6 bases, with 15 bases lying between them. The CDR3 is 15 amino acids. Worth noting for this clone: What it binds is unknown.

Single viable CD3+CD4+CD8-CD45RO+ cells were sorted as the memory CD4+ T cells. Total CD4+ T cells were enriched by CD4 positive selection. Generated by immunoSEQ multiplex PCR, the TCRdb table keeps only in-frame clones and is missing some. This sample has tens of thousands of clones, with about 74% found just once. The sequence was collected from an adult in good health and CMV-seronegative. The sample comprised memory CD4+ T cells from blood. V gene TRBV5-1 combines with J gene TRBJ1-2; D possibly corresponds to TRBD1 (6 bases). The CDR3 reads CASSLDYRDIDGYTF. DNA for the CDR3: TGCGCCAGCAGCTTGGACTACCGGGACATAGATGGCTACACCTTC.